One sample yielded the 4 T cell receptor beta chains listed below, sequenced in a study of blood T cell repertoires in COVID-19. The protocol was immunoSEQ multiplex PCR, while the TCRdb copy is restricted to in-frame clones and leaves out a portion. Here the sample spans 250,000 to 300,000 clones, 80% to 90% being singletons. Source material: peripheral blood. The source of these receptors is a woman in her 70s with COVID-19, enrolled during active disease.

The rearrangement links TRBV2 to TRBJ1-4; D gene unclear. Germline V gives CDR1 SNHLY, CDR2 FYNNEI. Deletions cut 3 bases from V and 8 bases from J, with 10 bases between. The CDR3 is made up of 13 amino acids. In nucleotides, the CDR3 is TGTGCCAGCAGTGAGAGGGTTGCCGAAAAACTGTTTTTT. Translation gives CASSERVAEKLFF.

CDR3 nucleotide sequence: TGTGCCACCAGTAGGGGGCTAGCACGAGAGACCCAGTACTTC. Its protein product is CATSRGLARETQYF. The chain uses TRBV24-1 and TRBJ2-5, with TRBD1 matching over 7 bases. V was pared by 6 bases and J by 4 bases, with 7 bases of the junction left unmatched. This CDR3 spans 14 amino acids. Germline V gene lookup returns CDR1 KGHDR and CDR2 SFDVKD.

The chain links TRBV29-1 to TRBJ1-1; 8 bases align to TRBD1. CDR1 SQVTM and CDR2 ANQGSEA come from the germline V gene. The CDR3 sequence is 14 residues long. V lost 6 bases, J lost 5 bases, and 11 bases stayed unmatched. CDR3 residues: CSVLTGVHGTEAFF. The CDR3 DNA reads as TGCAGCGTCCTGACAGGGGTTCATGGGACTGAAGCTTTCTTT. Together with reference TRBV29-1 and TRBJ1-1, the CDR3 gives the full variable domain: SAVISQKPSRDICQRGTSLTIQCQVDSQVTMMFWYRQQPGQSLTLIATANQGSEATYESGFVIDKFPISRPNLTFSTLTVSNMSPEDSSIYLCSVLTGVHGTEAFFGQGTRLTVV.

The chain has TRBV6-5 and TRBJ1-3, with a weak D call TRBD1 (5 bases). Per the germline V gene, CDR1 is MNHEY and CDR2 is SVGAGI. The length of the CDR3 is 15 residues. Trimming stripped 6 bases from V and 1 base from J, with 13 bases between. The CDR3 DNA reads TGTGCCAGCAGGTCACCCGGGGGATCTGGAAACACCATATATTTT. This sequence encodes CASRSPGGSGNTIYF.